The source of this T cell receptor (beta chain) is a study of shared clonotypes between healthy human individuals (dated by TCRdb to about 2020). Notes on the research overall: The cohort included a few men and a couple of women between 18 and 49 years of age. The study deeply sequenced blood TCR repertoires of about 5 healthy adults to estimate repertoire size and the extent of clonotype sharing between individuals. Different laboratories and diverse techniques were used to prepare libraries and sequence TCR repertoires, to increase sequencing depth and limit assay-specific biases. Per donor, leukapheresis produced somewhere between about 0.8 and 9 billion PBMCs.

The donors were healthy, HIV-negative adults with no recently reported acute infections or vaccinations. Every donor was a Caucasian adult residing in Nashville, Tennessee, USA. For unsorted samples, around 90 million PBMCs were counted, and genomic DNA was extracted using the QIAamp DNA Blood Mini kit. Blood was obtained by leukapheresis, after which PBMCs were separated by Ficoll-Histopaque density gradient centrifugation and cryopreserved in liquid nitrogen vapor phase. Broad study findings and their caveats: Only blood was sampled, and tissue TCR repertoires likely differ from those in blood. Based on pairwise subsampling, the degree of clonotype sharing among donors was expected to be affected by sequencing depth. The small number of donors limited the genetic and exposure-history diversity represented.

This clone was seen just once. Its cognate antigen has yet to be identified. Nothing much larger sits one base from this clone, and base qualities are not available. TCR CDR3 regions were amplified from genomic DNA by multiplex PCR using the deep immunoSEQ assay. Genomic DNA extracted from each cell subset was distributed evenly over all wells of several immunoSEQ 96-well plates, and each plate served as one replicate. For unsorted PBMC, each replicate PCR was loaded with approximately 0.3 ug genomic DNA, equivalent to tens of thousands of T cell genomes. Unsorted PBMC genomic DNA was sequenced across ten immunoSEQ deep assay plates. Purified libraries were measured with a Qubit 3.0 fluorometer, size-checked on a Bioanalyzer 2100, and measured again with the KAPA Library Quantification kit. Every immunoSEQ 96-well plate was sequenced on a separate single-read 150-cycle Illumina NextSeq 550 flow cell. Per the source publication's procedure: The immunoSEQ output contained only junctional sequences without quality scores, so filtering could not match that applied to full-length reads. To assign V/J genes and CDR3, sequences were annotated using PyIR, a Python wrapper for IgBLAST v1.9, with IMGT germline references. Reads with weak V/J assignments (E-value above 1e-6), missing CDR3, stop codons, out-of-frame junctions, or ambiguous translated residues were removed. V3J clonotypes were defined by identical inferred V gene, J gene, and CDR3 amino acid sequence. Percentage overlap between repertoires was calculated by dividing the number of shared unique clonotypes by the size of the smaller repertoire. Richness of each repertoire was evaluated using RTK rarefaction, the Chao1 estimator, and Recon v2.1 estimates of unobserved clonotypes. The source is immuneACCESS, and TCRdb retained only in-frame sequences with V and J called. Part of the clones is not carried over; for the studies checked, unresolved V genes explain less than half of this, and the remainder is unexplained. V, J and clone size were drawn from that table, and D and trimming were deduced from the DNA. For this sample the table gives hundreds of thousands of clones, of which around 79% were detected only once. The leading ten clones occupy around 13% of the sample.

Taken from cysteine to phenylalanine, the CDR3 has 15 residues. The DNA shown is the 45-base CDR3, in frame from base 1. V is trimmed back by 3 bases and J by 5 bases, and the junction contains 6 bases that no gene match accounts for. In the germline V gene, CDR1 corresponds to MNHNS and CDR2 to SASEGT. The receptor was derived from a woman in her thirties or forties in good health. Some clones in this sample may be carry-over from other donors' samples. Material for sequencing was PBMCs. This chain joins TRBV6-1 to TRBJ2-5; TRBD1 fits 10 bases in the junction. The nucleotide sequence reads TGTGCCAGCAGTGATACCGGGACAGGGGACGAGACCCAGTACTTC. It is translated as CASSDTGTGDETQYF.